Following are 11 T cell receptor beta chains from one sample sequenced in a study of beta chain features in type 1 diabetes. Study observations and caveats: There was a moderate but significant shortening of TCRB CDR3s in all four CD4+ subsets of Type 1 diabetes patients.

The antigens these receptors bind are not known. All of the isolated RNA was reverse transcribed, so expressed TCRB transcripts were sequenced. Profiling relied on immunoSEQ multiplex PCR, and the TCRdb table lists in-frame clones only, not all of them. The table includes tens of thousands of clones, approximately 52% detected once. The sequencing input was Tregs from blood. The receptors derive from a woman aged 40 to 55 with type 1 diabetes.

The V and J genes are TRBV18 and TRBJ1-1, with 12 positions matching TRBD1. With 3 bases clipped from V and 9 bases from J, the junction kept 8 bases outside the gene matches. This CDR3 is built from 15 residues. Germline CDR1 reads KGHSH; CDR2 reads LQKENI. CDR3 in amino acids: CASSPSGTGGLKAFF. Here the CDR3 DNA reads TGTGCCAGCTCACCCAGTGGGACAGGGGGCCTGAAAGCTTTCTTT. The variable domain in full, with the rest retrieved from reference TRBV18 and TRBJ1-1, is NAGVMQNPRHLVRRRGQEARLRCSPMKGHSHVYWYRQLPEEGLKFMVYLQKENIIDESGMPKERFSAEFPKEGPSILRIQQVVRGDSAAYFCASSPSGTGGLKAFFGQGTRLTVV.

CDR3 sequence: CASSQEPVSYGYTF. The CDR3 DNA sequence: TGTGCCAGCAGCCAAGAACCAGTCTCCTATGGCTACACCTTC. The chain uses TRBV14 and TRBJ1-2; D gene uncertain. Germline V gene sequence: CDR1 SGHDN, CDR2 FVKESK. The CDR3 has 14 amino acids. The V end was cut by 0 bases, the J end by 4 bases, with 9 bases between.

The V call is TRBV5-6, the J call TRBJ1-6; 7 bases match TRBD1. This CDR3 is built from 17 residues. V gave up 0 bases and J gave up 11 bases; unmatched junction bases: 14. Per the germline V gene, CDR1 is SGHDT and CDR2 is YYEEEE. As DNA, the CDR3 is TGTGCCAGCAGCTTGGTAGGGGGCGCGGTTGGGGGGCCACCCCTCCACTTT. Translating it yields CASSLVGGAVGGPPLHF.

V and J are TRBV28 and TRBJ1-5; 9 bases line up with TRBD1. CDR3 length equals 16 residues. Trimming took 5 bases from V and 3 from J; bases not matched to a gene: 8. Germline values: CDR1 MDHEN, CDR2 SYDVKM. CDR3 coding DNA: TGTGCCAGCAGTCGTCAGACAGGGGGTTTCAATCAGCCCCAGCATTTT. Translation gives CASSRQTGGFNQPQHF.

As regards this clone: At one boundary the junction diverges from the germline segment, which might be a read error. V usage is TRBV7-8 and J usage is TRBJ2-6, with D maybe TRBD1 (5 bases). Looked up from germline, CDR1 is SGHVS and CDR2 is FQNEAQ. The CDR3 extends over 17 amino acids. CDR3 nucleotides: TGTGCCAGCAGCTTAGCGCTCGCAGTCTCTGGGGCCAACGTCCCGACTTTC. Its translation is CASSLALAVSGANVPTF.

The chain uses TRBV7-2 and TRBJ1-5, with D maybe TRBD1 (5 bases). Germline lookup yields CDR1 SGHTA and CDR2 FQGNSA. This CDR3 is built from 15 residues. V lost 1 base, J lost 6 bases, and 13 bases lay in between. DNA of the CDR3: TGTGCCAGCAGCTTAGTAGCAGGAAGGGGTCAGCCCCAGCATTTT. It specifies CASSLVAGRGQPQHF.

CDR3 sequence reads: CASSPERWGIRPQHF. The CDR3 DNA follows: TGTGCCAGCAGCCCAGAACGGTGGGGCATCCGGCCCCAGCATTTT. The chain has TRBV6-5 and TRBJ1-5; maybe TRBD1 (5 bases). The germline gives CDR1 MNHEY, CDR2 SVGAGI. This CDR3 has 15 residues. V was cut by 6 bases and J by 9 bases, with 21 bases left in between.

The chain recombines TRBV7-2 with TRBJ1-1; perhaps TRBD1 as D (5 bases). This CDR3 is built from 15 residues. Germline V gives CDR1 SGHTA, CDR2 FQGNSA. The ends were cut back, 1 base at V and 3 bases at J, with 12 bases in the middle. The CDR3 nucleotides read TGTGCCAGCAGCTTAGTTTATGGAGGGGACACTGAAGCTTTCTTT. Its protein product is CASSLVYGGDTEAFF.

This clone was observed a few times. Written as DNA, the CDR3 is TGTGCCAGCAGTTACTACCCCAGGACCTACGAGCAGTACTTC. Its protein is CASSYYPRTYEQYF. The chain joins TRBV6-6 to TRBJ2-7; D is unclear. The CDR3 has 14 residues. Germline V gives CDR1 MNHNY, CDR2 SVGAGI (reference sequence). Trimming cost V 1 base and J 2 bases, with 9 bases left between them.

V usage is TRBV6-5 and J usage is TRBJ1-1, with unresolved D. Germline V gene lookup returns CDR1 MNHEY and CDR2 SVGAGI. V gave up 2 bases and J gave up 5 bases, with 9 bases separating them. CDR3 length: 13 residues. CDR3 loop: CASSYGRETEAFF. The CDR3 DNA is TGTGCCAGCAGTTACGGACGGGAAACTGAAGCTTTCTTT.

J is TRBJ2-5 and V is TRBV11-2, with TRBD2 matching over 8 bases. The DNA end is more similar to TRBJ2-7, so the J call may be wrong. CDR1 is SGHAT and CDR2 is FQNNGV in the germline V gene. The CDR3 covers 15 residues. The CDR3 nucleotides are TGTGCCAGCAGCCCGTCCCCGGGGGGGCCCTACGAGCAGTACTTC. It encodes CASSPSPGGPYEQYF.